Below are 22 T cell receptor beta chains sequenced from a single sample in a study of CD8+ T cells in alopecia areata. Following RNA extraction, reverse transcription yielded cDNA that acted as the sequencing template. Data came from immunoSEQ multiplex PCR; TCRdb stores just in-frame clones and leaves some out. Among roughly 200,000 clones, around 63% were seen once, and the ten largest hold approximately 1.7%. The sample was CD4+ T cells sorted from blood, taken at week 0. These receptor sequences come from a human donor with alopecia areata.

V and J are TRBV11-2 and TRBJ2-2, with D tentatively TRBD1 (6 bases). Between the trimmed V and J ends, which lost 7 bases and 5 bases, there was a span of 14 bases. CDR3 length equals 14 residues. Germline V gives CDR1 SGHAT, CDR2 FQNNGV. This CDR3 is CASNSNTGTGELFF. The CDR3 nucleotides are TGTGCCAGCAACTCGAATACAGGGACCGGGGAGCTGTTTTTT.

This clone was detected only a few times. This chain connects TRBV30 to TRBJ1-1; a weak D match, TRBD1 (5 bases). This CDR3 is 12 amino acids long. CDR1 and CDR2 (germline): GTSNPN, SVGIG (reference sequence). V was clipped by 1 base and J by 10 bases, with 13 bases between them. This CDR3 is CAWSGGGEGAFF. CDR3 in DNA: TGTGCCTGGAGTGGTGGGGGGGAAGGAGCTTTCTTT.

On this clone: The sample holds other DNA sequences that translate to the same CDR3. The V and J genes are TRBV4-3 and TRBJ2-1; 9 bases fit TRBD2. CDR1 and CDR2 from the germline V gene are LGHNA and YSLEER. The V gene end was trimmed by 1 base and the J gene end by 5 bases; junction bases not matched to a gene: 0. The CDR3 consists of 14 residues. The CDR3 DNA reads TGCGCCAGCAGCCAAGTAGCGGGGGACAATGAGCAGTTCTTC. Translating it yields CASSQVAGDNEQFF.

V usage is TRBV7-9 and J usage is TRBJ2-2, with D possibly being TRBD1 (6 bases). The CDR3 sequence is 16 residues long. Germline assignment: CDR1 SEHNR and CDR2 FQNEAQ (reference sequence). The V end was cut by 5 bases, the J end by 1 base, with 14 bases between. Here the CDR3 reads CASSQTDRKNTGELFF. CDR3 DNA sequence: TGTGCCAGCAGCCAAACGGACAGAAAGAACACCGGGGAGCTGTTTTTT.

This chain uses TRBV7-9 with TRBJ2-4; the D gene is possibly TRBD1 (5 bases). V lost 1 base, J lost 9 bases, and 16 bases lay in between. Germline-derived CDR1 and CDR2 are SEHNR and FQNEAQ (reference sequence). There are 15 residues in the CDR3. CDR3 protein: CASSLGTSNEGIQYF. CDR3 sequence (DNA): TGTGCCAGCAGCTTAGGGACATCTAACGAAGGCATTCAGTACTTC. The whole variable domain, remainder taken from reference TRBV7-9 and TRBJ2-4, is DTGVSQNPRHKITKRGQNVTFRCDPISEHNRLYWYRQTLGQGPEFLTYFQNEAQLEKSRLLSDRFSAERPKGSFSTLEIQRTEQGDSAMYLCASSLGTSNEGIQYFGAGTRLSVL.

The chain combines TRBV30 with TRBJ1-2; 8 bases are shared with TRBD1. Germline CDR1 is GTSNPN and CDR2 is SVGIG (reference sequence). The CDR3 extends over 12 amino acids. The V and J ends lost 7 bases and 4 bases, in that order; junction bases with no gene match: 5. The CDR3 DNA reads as TGTGCCTCTGTGGACAGGGCCTATGGCTACACCTTC. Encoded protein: CASVDRAYGYTF.

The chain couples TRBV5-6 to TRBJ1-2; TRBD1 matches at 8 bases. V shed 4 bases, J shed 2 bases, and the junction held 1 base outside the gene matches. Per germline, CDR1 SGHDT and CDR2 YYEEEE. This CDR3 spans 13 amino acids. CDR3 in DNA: TGTGCCAGCAGCAGGACAGGGAACTATGGCTACACCTTC. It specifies CASSRTGNYGYTF.

The CDR3 nucleotides read TGTGCCAGCAGCTCCCCTACGACAGGAGTAAACGTTAAAAACATTCAGTACTTC. As protein: CASSSPTTGVNVKNIQYF. The gene calls are TRBV5-6 and TRBJ2-4; a possible D gene is TRBD1 (6 bases). Germline CDR1 is SGHDT and CDR2 is YYEEEE. This CDR3 region has 18 residues. Deletions cut 3 bases from V and 4 bases from J, with 23 bases between. Variable domain in full (rest from reference TRBV5-6 and TRBJ2-4): DAGVTQSPTHLIKTRGQQVTLRCSPKSGHDTVSWYQQALGQGPQFIFQYYEEEERQRGNFPDRFSGHQFPNYSSELNVNALLLGDSALYLCASSSPTTGVNVKNIQYFGAGTRLSVL.

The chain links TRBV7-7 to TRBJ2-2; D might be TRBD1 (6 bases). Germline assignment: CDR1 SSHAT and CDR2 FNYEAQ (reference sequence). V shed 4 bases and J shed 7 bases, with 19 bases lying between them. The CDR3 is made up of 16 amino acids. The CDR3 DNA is TGTGCCAGCAGCTCTCACAGGGCTCCCTCCGTCGGGGAGCTGTTTTTT. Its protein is CASSSHRAPSVGELFF.

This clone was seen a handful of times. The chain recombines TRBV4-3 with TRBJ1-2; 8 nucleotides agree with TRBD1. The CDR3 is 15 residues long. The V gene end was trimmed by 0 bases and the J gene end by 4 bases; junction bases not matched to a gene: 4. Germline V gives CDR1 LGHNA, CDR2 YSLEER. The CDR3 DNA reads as TGCGCCAGCAGCCAAGATGGACAGGGCGTCTATGGCTACACCTTC. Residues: CASSQDGQGVYGYTF.

The CDR3 coding sequence is TGCGCCAGCAGCCAAGATCTTGCAGGGACCAGCGGCTACACCTTC. This codes for CASSQDLAGTSGYTF. The rearrangement joins TRBV4-3 to TRBJ1-2, with a tentative D call TRBD1 (5 bases). V dropped 0 bases and J dropped 8 bases, with 16 bases sitting between them. Germline V CDR1 and CDR2: LGHNA, YSLEER. The CDR3 covers 15 residues.

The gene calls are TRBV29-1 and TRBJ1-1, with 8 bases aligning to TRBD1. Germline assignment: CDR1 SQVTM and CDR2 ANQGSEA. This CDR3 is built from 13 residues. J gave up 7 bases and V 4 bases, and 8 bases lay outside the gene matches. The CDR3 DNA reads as TGCAGCGTTGCGAGACAGGGGACCGATGAAGCTTTCTTT. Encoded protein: CSVARQGTDEAFF.

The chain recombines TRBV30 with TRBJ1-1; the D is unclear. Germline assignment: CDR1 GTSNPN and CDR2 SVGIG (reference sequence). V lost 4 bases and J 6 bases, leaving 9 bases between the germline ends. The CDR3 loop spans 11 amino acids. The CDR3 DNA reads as TGTGCCTGGAAACGAGGCGCTGAAGCTTTCTTT. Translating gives CAWKRGAEAFF.

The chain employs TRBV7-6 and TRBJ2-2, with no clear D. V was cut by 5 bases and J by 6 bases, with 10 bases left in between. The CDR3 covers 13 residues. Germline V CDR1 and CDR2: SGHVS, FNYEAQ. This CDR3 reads CASSLSQPGELFF. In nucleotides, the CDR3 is TGTGCCAGCAGCCTAAGTCAGCCCGGGGAGCTGTTTTTT.

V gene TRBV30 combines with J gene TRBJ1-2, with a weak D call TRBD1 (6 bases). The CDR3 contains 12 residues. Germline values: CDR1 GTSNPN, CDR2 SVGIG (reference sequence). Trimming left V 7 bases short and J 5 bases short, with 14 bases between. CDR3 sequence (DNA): TGTGCCTTGGACAGTTTGGGGTATGGCTACACCTTC. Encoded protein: CALDSLGYGYTF.

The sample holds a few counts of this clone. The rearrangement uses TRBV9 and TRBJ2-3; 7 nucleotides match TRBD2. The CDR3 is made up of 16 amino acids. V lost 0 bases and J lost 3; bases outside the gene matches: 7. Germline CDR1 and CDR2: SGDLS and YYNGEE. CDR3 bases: TGTGCCAGCAGCGTAGTCCCCAGCGGGGCGACAGATACGCAGTATTTT. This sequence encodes CASSVVPSGATDTQYF.

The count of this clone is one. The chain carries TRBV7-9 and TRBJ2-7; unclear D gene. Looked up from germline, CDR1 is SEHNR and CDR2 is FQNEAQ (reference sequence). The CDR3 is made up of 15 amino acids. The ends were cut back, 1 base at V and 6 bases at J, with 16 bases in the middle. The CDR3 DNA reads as TGTGCCAGCAGCTTAGTCCCAGAAGATATTCGCGAGCAGTACTTC. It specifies CASSLVPEDIREQYF.

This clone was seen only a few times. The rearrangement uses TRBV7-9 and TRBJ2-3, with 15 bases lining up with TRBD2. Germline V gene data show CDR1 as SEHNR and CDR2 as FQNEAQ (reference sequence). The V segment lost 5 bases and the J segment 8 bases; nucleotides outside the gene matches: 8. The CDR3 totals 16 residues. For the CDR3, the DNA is TGTGCCAGCAGCATCGACGGACTAGCGGGGGGGATTACGCAGTATTTT. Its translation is CASSIDGLAGGITQYF.

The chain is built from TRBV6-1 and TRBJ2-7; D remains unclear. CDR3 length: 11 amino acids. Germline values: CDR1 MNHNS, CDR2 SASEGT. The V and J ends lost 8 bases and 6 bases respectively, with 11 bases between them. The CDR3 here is CASGHTAEQYF. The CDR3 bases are TGTGCCAGCGGCCACACCGCCGAGCAGTACTTC.

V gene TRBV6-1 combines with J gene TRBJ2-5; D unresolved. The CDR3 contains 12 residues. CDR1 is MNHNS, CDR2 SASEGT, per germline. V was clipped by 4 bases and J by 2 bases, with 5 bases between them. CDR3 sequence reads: CASSAIQETQYF. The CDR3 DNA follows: TGTGCCAGCAGTGCCATACAAGAGACCCAGTACTTC.

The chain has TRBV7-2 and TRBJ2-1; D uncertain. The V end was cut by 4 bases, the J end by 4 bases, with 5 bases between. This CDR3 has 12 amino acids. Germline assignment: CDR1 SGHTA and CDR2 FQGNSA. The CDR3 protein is CASSSPYNEQFF. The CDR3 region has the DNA TGTGCCAGCAGCTCTCCGTACAATGAGCAGTTCTTC.

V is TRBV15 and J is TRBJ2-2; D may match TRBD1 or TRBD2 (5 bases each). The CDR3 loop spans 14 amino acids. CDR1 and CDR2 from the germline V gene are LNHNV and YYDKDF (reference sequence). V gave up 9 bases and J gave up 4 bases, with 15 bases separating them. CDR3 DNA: TGTGCCACGCAACCCGGGGCCTTCACCGGGGAGCTGTTTTTT. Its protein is CATQPGAFTGELFF.